The clone carrying this T cell receptor beta chain was seen a handful of times. Antigen: not known. Libraries of TCR beta came from iRepertoire HTBI primers plus Arm-PCR of CDR3 regions. Study processing details: Sequenced samples collectively carried roughly 60 TRBV and about 15 TRBJ segments. TCRdb recomputed calls from the multiplex PCR reads with MiXCR, one row per CDR3 protein. The V and J calls here are based on TCRdb, not the publication. The repertoire consists of roughly 450,000 distinct CDR3 sequences, with roughly 20% occurring once and the leading ten covering 6.5% to 10%. This entry is derived from a study of regulatory T cells in long-lasting Graves disease. Time point noted: persistent/refractory GD, antithyroid drugs over 5 years with positive TRAb. PBMC RNA was the source of the TCR library. An endocrinology department located in Xi'an, China, was where the patients came from. Findings and caveats of the study: TRBV28, TRBJ1-2 and TRBJ2-5 were segments that persistent disease favored. Relative to new patients (roughly 980), persistent patients exhibited greater sharing of public clonotypes (approximately 2,800).

Germline assignment: CDR1 MRHNA and CDR2 SNTAGT. V lost 6 bases and J 5 bases, leaving 19 bases between the germline ends. This CDR3 contains 15 residues. Sequenced here: peripheral blood mononuclear cells (PBMCs), sampled when the disease was refractory, from a patient treated with antithyroid drugs. The receptor's source is a female donor with Graves disease. The chain links TRBV6-4 to TRBJ1-1; D is ambiguous. CDR3 amino acids: CASRRERAWNTEAFF. CDR3 sequence (DNA): TGTGCCAGCAGGAGGGAACGAGCATGGAATACTGAAGCTTTCTTT.